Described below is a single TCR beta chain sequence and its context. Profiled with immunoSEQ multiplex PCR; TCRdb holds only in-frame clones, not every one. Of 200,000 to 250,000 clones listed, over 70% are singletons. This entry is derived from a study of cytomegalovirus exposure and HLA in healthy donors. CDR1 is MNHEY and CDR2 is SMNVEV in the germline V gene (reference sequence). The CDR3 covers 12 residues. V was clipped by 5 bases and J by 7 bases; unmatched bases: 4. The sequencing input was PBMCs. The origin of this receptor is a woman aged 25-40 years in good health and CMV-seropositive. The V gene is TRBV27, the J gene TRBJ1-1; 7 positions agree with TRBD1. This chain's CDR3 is CASSPGTVEAFF. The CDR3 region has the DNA TGTGCCAGCAGTCCAGGGACAGTTGAAGCTTTCTTT.